This T cell receptor (beta chain) was documented in a study of T cells in Graves' hyperthyroidism and ophthalmopathy. Those patients with uncontrolled infection, other autoimmune disease, pregnancy or lactation were excluded. What was amplified from RNA transcripts were TCR beta CDR3 regions. The TCR CDR3 first-round RT-PCR relied on the HTBI primer set. TCRdb re-called the multiplex PCR reads with MiXCR, one entry per CDR3 protein. The sample includes 530,000 or so distinct CDR3 sequences, about 43% of them seen just once. This clonotype was seen once. Lacking the conserved final phenylalanine or tryptophan, this CDR3 likely reflects a read error. The V gene lost 6 bases and the J gene lost 7 bases, with 12 bases spanning the gap. The germline gives CDR1 SNHLY, CDR2 FYNNEI. The CDR3 sequence is 12 residues long.

Input material: peripheral blood or thyroid tissue (not recorded which). This chain connects TRBV2 to TRBJ1-1; unclear D gene. The sequence came from a woman under 30 with Graves' hyperthyroidism. In DNA, the CDR3 is TGTGCCAGCAGACTCACAGAGATTGAAGCTTTCCTT. Its translation is CASRLTEIEAFL.